Below are 4 T cell receptor beta chains sequenced from a single sample in a study of T cell responses to AZD1222 COVID-19 vaccine. The repertoire was sequenced with immunoSEQ multiplex PCR; TCRdb's copy has only in-frame clones and lacks some. The sample lists roughly 120,000 clones; over 85% were seen once. The sequencing here drew on peripheral blood, taken 28 days after the second AZD1222 dose. Receptor source: an adult who received the AZD1222 COVID-19 vaccine.

This clone was seen a few times. The gene calls are TRBV27 and TRBJ2-5; D ambiguous. V lost 4 bases to trimming and J lost 2 bases, with 14 bases between them. This CDR3 is 15 amino acids long. The germline gives CDR1 MNHEY, CDR2 SMNVEV (reference sequence). The CDR3 spells CASSSAEAAQETQYF. In DNA, the CDR3 is TGTGCCAGCAGTTCCGCCGAGGCAGCTCAAGAGACCCAGTACTTC.

This clone was seen a single time. The rearrangement uses TRBV11-3 and TRBJ1-1, with D unclear. V lost 6 bases and J 1 base, leaving 6 bases between the germline ends. The CDR3 consists of 12 residues. Germline values: CDR1 SGHNT, CDR2 YENEEA. The CDR3 is CASSVGNTEAFF. The CDR3 coding sequence is TGTGCCAGCAGTGTCGGGAACACTGAAGCTTTCTTT.

The V and J genes are TRBV5-1 and TRBJ2-2; D remains unclear. Germline V CDR1 and CDR2: SGHRS, YFSETQ. The germline V and J ends were trimmed by 0 bases and 1 base, with 7 bases remaining between them. This CDR3 is built from 15 residues. The CDR3: CASSLVSVNTGELFF. DNA for the CDR3: TGCGCCAGCAGCTTGGTTTCTGTGAACACCGGGGAGCTGTTTTTT.

The chain links TRBV29-1 to TRBJ2-3, with D possibly being TRBD1 or TRBD2 (5 bases each). Germline-derived CDR1 and CDR2 are SQVTM and ANQGSEA. The V and J ends lost 7 bases and 4 bases respectively, with 15 bases between them. This CDR3 has 13 residues. CDR3 in amino acids: CSAERDRADTQYF. The CDR3 nucleotides read TGCAGCGCCGAGAGGGACCGGGCAGATACGCAGTATTTT.